These 29 T cell receptor beta chains came from one sample sequenced in a study of beta chain features in type 1 diabetes. These TCRs' antigens remain unknown. General observations from the study: Researchers report that Type 1 diabetes patients had moderately but significantly shorter TCRB CDR3s across all four CD4+ subsets.

What was sequenced were expressed TCRB transcripts, since all of the isolated RNA had been reverse transcribed. Measured with immunoSEQ multiplex PCR; TCRdb has only the in-frame clones, and not every one. The table lists 300,000 or so clones, 7% to 10% of them singletons. Sequenced sample: central memory CD4+ T cells from blood. These receptors came from a man aged 25 to 40 with type 1 diabetes.

This chain connects TRBV7-9 to TRBJ1-2; D possibly corresponds to TRBD1 (5 bases). Trimming removed 7 bases from V and 4 bases from J, with 16 bases in between. In germline, CDR1 is SEHNR, CDR2 FQNEAQ (reference sequence). This CDR3 is 14 amino acids long. CDR3 residues: CASTRDSWSYGYTF. Written as DNA, the CDR3 is TGTGCCAGCACCCGAGACAGCTGGTCCTATGGCTACACCTTC.

This clone was detected a few times. The chain couples TRBV27 to TRBJ1-4; a possible D gene is TRBD1 (6 bases). The CDR3 covers 15 residues. The V gene lost 6 bases and the J gene lost 0 bases, with 11 bases spanning the gap. CDR1 is MNHEY, CDR2 SMNVEV, per germline (reference sequence). In DNA form, the CDR3 reads TGTGCCAGCAGCCTACAGGGAGCAACTAATGAAAAACTGTTTTTT. Translated: CASSLQGATNEKLFF.

This clone showed up just a few times. The rearrangement joins TRBV5-1 to TRBJ2-5, with 13 bases lining up with TRBD2. V was clipped by 4 bases and J by 5 bases; unmatched bases: 8. Germline V CDR1 and CDR2: SGHRS, YFSETQ. This CDR3 comprises 16 residues. The CDR3 loop is CASSLGLAGAAETQYF. The CDR3, as DNA: TGCGCCAGCAGCCTTGGACTAGCGGGGGCCGCGGAGACCCAGTACTTC.

V gene TRBV2 combines with J gene TRBJ2-2, with 7 nucleotides matching TRBD1. This CDR3 comprises 18 residues. Germline CDR1 and CDR2: SNHLY and FYNNEI. The junction had 18 bases not matched to a gene; V was cut back by 6 bases and J by 5 bases. Here the CDR3 DNA reads TGTGCCAGCAGGGGGGACAGCCATAATCTCGCAGGGACCGGGGAGCTGTTTTTT. Translation gives CASRGDSHNLAGTGELFF.

Only a few counts were recorded for this clone. DNA of the CDR3: TGTGCCAGCAACTGGGGACAGGGGGCTGGCGAGCAGTACTTC. Translated, it gives CASNWGQGAGEQYF. V and J are TRBV6-6 and TRBJ2-7, with TRBD1 identical over 12 bases. Losses at the gene ends were 7 bases for V and 6 bases for J; bases not matched to a gene: 7. The CDR3 loop spans 14 amino acids. Germline loops: CDR1 MNHNY, CDR2 SVGAGI (reference sequence).

The rearrangement joins TRBV5-6 to TRBJ1-2, with a possible D match to TRBD1 (5 bases). Germline lookup yields CDR1 SGHDT and CDR2 YYEEEE. V was cut by 2 bases and J by 8 bases, with 22 bases left in between. The length of the CDR3 is 16 residues. In DNA, the CDR3 is TGTGCCAGCAGCTTTCTGGCCGCAGGGCAAGATAAAGGCTACACCTTC. It translates to CASSFLAAGQDKGYTF.

This clone was recorded many times. This CDR3 reads CASSPRGYEQYF. CDR3 sequence (DNA): TGTGCCAGCAGTCCACGAGGCTACGAGCAGTACTTC. The rearrangement joins TRBV28 to TRBJ2-7, with D uncertain. The CDR3 has 12 residues. The germline V and J ends were trimmed by 5 bases and 3 bases, with 8 bases remaining between them. The germline CDR1 and CDR2 sequences are MDHEN and SYDVKM.

This clone came up a few times. The chain has TRBV29-1 and TRBJ2-7; TRBD2 aligns across 7 bases. V was pared by 4 bases and J by 0 bases, with 3 bases of the junction left unmatched. Germline CDR1 reads SQVTM; CDR2 reads ANQGSEA. The CDR3 is 13 amino acids. As DNA, the CDR3 is TGCAGCGTTGGGGGGGGAAACTCCTACGAGCAGTACTTC. It codes for CSVGGGNSYEQYF.

The genes are TRBV7-2 and TRBJ1-1; D is undetermined. CDR1 and CDR2 (germline): SGHTA, FQGNSA. The CDR3 runs 13 residues. Trimming removed 3 bases from V and 5 bases from J, with 10 bases in between. CDR3 nucleotides: TGTGCCAGCAGCTTGGGCTTGGGGACTGAAGCTTTCTTT. This gives the protein CASSLGLGTEAFF.

This clone was counted only a few times. The chain carries TRBV19 and TRBJ2-1; D perhaps matches TRBD2 (6 bases). Germline CDR1 reads LNHDA; CDR2 reads SQIVND (reference sequence). The V end lost 5 bases, the J end lost 6 bases, and 20 bases lay between the germline ends. The CDR3 loop spans 16 amino acids. DNA for the CDR3: TGTGCCAGTAGTTTCACCGGGACTCGGACGGGCAATGAGCAGTTCTTC. Translation: CASSFTGTRTGNEQFF.

The chain uses TRBV7-2 and TRBJ2-2, with TRBD2 matching 10 bases. This CDR3 has 14 residues. Unmatched junction bases numbered 2, after V lost 3 bases and J lost 7 bases. Germline V lookup: CDR1 SGHTA, CDR2 FQGNSA. CDR3 in amino acids: CASSFASGGGELFF. The CDR3 coding sequence is TGTGCCAGCAGCTTTGCTAGCGGGGGCGGGGAGCTGTTTTTT.

The sample holds a few counts of this clone. The rearrangement uses TRBV6-1 and TRBJ1-1; 11 positions agree with TRBD1. The V segment lost 6 bases and the J segment 6 bases; nucleotides outside the gene matches: 9. From germline, CDR1 is MNHNS and CDR2 SASEGT. There are 15 residues in the CDR3. CDR3 nucleotide sequence: TGTGCCAGCAGGGGGACAGGGGGTTTTGTCGCTGAAGCTTTCTTT. It is translated as CASRGTGGFVAEAFF.

This clone was seen a handful of times. The J gene is TRBJ2-7, the V gene TRBV19; the match to TRBD1 covers 7 bases. The germline V gene has CDR1 LNHDA and CDR2 SQIVND (reference sequence). Trimming cost V 6 bases and J 5 bases; bases outside gene matches: 10. The CDR3 consists of 14 residues. CDR3: CASRKTGFLNEQYF. CDR3 bases: TGTGCCAGTAGGAAGACAGGGTTCTTGAACGAGCAGTACTTC.

This clone was seen many times. The rearrangement uses TRBV28 and TRBJ2-4; D is perhaps TRBD1 (5 bases). Germline V lookup: CDR1 MDHEN, CDR2 SYDVKM. V dropped 4 bases and J dropped 8 bases, with 21 bases sitting between them. This CDR3 region has 16 residues. The DNA of the CDR3 is TGTGCCAGCAGTTCGATCCAGACACAGGTGGCAGACATTCAGTACTTC. Protein product: CASSSIQTQVADIQYF. The variable domain in full, completed from reference TRBV28 and TRBJ2-4, reads DVKVTQSSRYLVKRTGEKVFLECVQDMDHENMFWYRQDPGLGLRLIYFSYDVKMKEKGDIPEGYSVSREKKERFSLILESASTNQTSMYLCASSSIQTQVADIQYFGAGTRLSVL.

The genes are TRBV5-1 and TRBJ2-5; 9 bases match TRBD1. The trim removed 4 bases at V and 5 bases at J, leaving 6 bases unmatched. Germline assignment: CDR1 SGHRS and CDR2 YFSETQ. The CDR3 has 14 amino acids. The CDR3 DNA reads TGCGCCAGCAGCGGACAGGGGTCGGGGGAGACCCAGTACTTC. Translated, it gives CASSGQGSGETQYF.

This clone showed up just a few times. The sample carries other DNA sequences with the same CDR3. This sequence joins TRBV5-1 and TRBJ2-2, with D unclear. Germline-derived CDR1 and CDR2 are SGHRS and YFSETQ. Trimming pared 0 bases from V and 4 bases from J, leaving 4 bases between. The CDR3 spans 13 residues. CDR3 region: CASSLDVTGELFF. CDR3 coding DNA: TGCGCCAGCAGCTTGGACGTCACCGGGGAGCTGTTTTTT.

This clone was seen repeatedly, ten times or more. The rearrangement joins TRBV6-6 to TRBJ2-5; D gene unclear. Per the germline V gene, CDR1 is MNHNY and CDR2 is SVGAGI (reference sequence). Trimming took off 6 bases at V and 7 bases at J, with 12 bases between the two ends. This CDR3 has 12 residues. The CDR3, as DNA: TGTGCCAGCAGCCCTACACCACCGACCCAGTACTTC. Its translation: CASSPTPPTQYF.

This clone was detected a few times. The V gene is TRBV29-1, the J gene TRBJ2-2, with 7 bases identical to TRBD1. This CDR3 has 17 amino acids. Germline CDR1 is SQVTM and CDR2 is ANQGSEA. V lost 6 bases and J lost 4; bases outside the gene matches: 17. CDR3 DNA: TGCAGCGTCCCGACAGGGCCCGATTCGGTGGGCACCGGGGAGCTGTTTTTT. This translates into CSVPTGPDSVGTGELFF.

The genes are TRBV4-3 and TRBJ2-6, with D perhaps matching TRBD2 (5 bases). The germline V gene has CDR1 LGHNA and CDR2 YSLEER. The V and J ends lost 5 bases and 0 bases respectively, with 11 bases between them. The length of the CDR3 is 16 residues. The CDR3 DNA sequence: TGCGCCAGCAGCTTGGGAGATAGCTCTGGGGCCAACGTCCTGACTTTC. Protein: CASSLGDSSGANVLTF.

This clone has more than one count but fewer than ten. It may be a read error: a sequence one base away is much more abundant. The chain uses TRBV30 and TRBJ2-6; TRBD1 matches 9 bases. The V gene's germline CDR1 is GTSNPN and CDR2 SVGIG (reference sequence). This CDR3 is built from 20 residues. DNA of the CDR3: TGTGCCGGGAGCGGGAATTACGGGACAGGGCCCCGGGGGGGGGCCAACGTCCTGACTTTC. Protein: CAGSGNYGTGPRGGANVLTF.

V gene TRBV10-3 combines with J gene TRBJ2-5; D remains unclear. Trimming shortened V by 2 bases and J by 5 bases, and 9 bases separated the two germline ends. The CDR3 spans 13 residues. Germline values: CDR1 ENHRY, CDR2 SYGVKD. The CDR3 reads CAISERTSETQYF. The DNA of the CDR3 is TGTGCCATCAGTGAGAGGACGAGCGAGACCCAGTACTTC.

The V call is TRBV6-1, the J call TRBJ1-1; D is uncertain. CDR3 length: 11 residues. The germline CDR1 and CDR2 sequences are MNHNS and SASEGT. The ends were cut back, 1 base at V and 9 bases at J, with 6 bases in the middle. CDR3 coding DNA: TGTGCCAGCAGTGAAGGGGGTAAAGCTTTCTTT. Protein product: CASSEGGKAFF.

The CDR3 DNA is TGTGCCAGCAGGGAATCGATCGGTCCCGGGGAGCTGTTTTTT. Residues: CASRESIGPGELFF. The V gene is TRBV2, the J gene TRBJ2-2; D is ambiguous. The V gene lost 6 bases and the J gene lost 6 bases, with 14 bases spanning the gap. The CDR3 is 14 amino acids. CDR1 is SNHLY, CDR2 FYNNEI, per germline.

The chain carries TRBV5-6 and TRBJ1-2, with D possibly TRBD1 on 6 matching bases. Looked up from germline, CDR1 is SGHDT and CDR2 is YYEEEE. V lost 5 bases and J 7 bases, leaving 15 bases between the germline ends. This CDR3 has 13 residues. The CDR3 nucleotides read TGTGCCAGCAGGATTACAGGGTCGAGTGGCTACACCTTC. Translation: CASRITGSSGYTF.

Ten or more counts support this clone. The chain is built from TRBV28 and TRBJ1-3, with D possibly matching TRBD1 (5 bases). The germline V gene encodes CDR1 MDHEN and CDR2 SYDVKM. Deletions cut 2 bases from V and 8 bases from J, with 16 bases between. The CDR3 has 15 amino acids. As DNA, the CDR3 is TGTGCCAGCAGTTTAGTACCGGGACCGCTTGACACCATATATTTT. It codes for CASSLVPGPLDTIYF.

This clone was observed a handful of times. The CDR3 here is CASSVDRSDTGELFF. CDR3 DNA: TGCGCCAGCAGCGTCGACAGGAGTGACACCGGGGAGCTGTTTTTT. The chain couples TRBV5-1 to TRBJ2-2; a weak D match, TRBD1 (6 bases). CDR1 and CDR2 (germline): SGHRS, YFSETQ. The CDR3 spans 15 residues. V lost 4 bases, J lost 3 bases, and 13 bases lay in between.

In its sample, this clone was seen a few times. The rearrangement joins TRBV11-2 to TRBJ2-5; TRBD1 is a possible D gene (6 bases). From germline, CDR1 is SGHAT and CDR2 FQNNGV. This CDR3 comprises 13 residues. Trimming shortened V by 5 bases and J by 3 bases, and 10 bases separated the two germline ends. The CDR3: CASSQGTEETQYF. DNA of the CDR3: TGTGCCAGCAGCCAGGGGACGGAAGAGACCCAGTACTTC.

The V gene is TRBV7-2, the J gene TRBJ1-5; 9 bases map to TRBD1. Germline CDR1 and CDR2: SGHTA and FQGNSA. CDR3 length: 14 residues. V lost 5 bases, J lost 7 bases, and 6 bases stayed unmatched. The CDR3 coding sequence is TGTGCCAGCAGCCTACCGGGACAGGGACAGCCCCAGCATTTT. Protein product: CASSLPGQGQPQHF.

V and J are TRBV5-1 and TRBJ2-3, with D possibly matching TRBD1 (6 bases). This CDR3 has 18 residues. CDR1 is SGHRS and CDR2 is YFSETQ in the germline V gene. V was trimmed by 3 bases and J by 0 bases, leaving 20 bases between them. CDR3 sequence reads: CASSSRHRQDRSTDTQYF. CDR3 in DNA: TGCGCCAGCAGCTCCCGACACCGACAGGACCGGAGCACAGATACGCAGTATTTT. Full variable domain (outside the CDR3, taken from reference TRBV5-1 and TRBJ2-3): KAGVTQTPRYLIKTRGQQVTLSCSPISGHRSVSWYQQTPGQGLQFLFEYFSETQRNKGNFPGRFSGRQFSNSRSEMNVSTLELGDSALYLCASSSRHRQDRSTDTQYFGPGTRLTVL.